These 19 T cell receptor beta chains were all obtained from the same sample, sequenced in a study of T cell repertoires in cytomegalovirus infection. MiXCR, run by TCRdb on the reads, gives a single entry per CDR3 protein. Seen here are some 240,000 distinct CDR3 sequences, over 15% observed once, and the top ten hold around 43%. Sequencing used CD8+ T cells from PBMCs. Source of these receptors: a human donor in good health (CMV status not recorded). Some clones in this sample may be carry-over from other donors' samples.

This clonotype was seen a few times. The rearrangement uses TRBV7-2 and TRBJ2-7, with 7 nucleotides matching TRBD2. V lost 5 bases, J lost 5 bases, and 9 bases stayed unmatched. This CDR3 is 14 amino acids long. Germline CDR1 reads SGHTA; CDR2 reads FQGNSA. Here the CDR3 reads CASSRDGGTNEQYF. CDR3 bases: TGTGCCAGCAGCCGAGACGGGGGGACGAACGAGCAGTACTTC.

This clonotype was counted between two and nine times. The genes are TRBV15 and TRBJ2-1; 10 bases map to TRBD2. V lost 8 bases and J lost 5; bases outside the gene matches: 3. This CDR3 is 13 amino acids long. CDR1 is LNHNV and CDR2 is YYDKDF in the germline V gene (reference sequence). CDR3: CATRAGGNNEQFF. CDR3 coding DNA: TGTGCCACCCGAGCGGGGGGGAACAATGAGCAGTTCTTC.

The V gene is TRBV20-1, the J gene TRBJ2-7, with D perhaps matching TRBD2 (5 bases). This CDR3 comprises 10 residues. The germline V and J ends were trimmed by 5 bases and 6 bases, with 8 bases remaining between them. Germline V gene data show CDR1 as DFQATT and CDR2 as SNEGSKA (reference sequence). CDR3 amino acids: CSAGRGEQYF. The CDR3 nucleotides are TGCAGTGCTGGCCGGGGCGAGCAGTACTTC.

This clonotype was seen many times. J is TRBJ1-2 and V is TRBV6-5; D is unclear. Trimming took 2 bases from V and 4 from J, leaving 8 bases between them. The CDR3 consists of 13 residues. Germline-derived CDR1 and CDR2 are MNHEY and SVGAGI. DNA for the CDR3: TGTGCCAGCAGTTACCTACGGACCTATGGCTACACCTTC. This gives the protein CASSYLRTYGYTF.

This chain uses TRBV7-6 with TRBJ2-2; D call uncertain. Germline assignment: CDR1 SGHVS and CDR2 FNYEAQ. Trimming left V 4 bases short and J 4 bases short, with 7 bases between. This CDR3 contains 13 residues. The CDR3 sequence is CASSSVPTGELFF. In DNA, the CDR3 is TGTGCCAGCAGCTCCGTTCCCACCGGGGAGCTGTTTTTT.

The chain combines TRBV7-3 with TRBJ2-6; TRBD1 aligns across 11 bases. The junction had 14 bases not matched to a gene; V was cut back by 4 bases and J by 0 bases. In germline, CDR1 is SGHTA, CDR2 FQGTGA. The CDR3 length is 21 residues. CDR3 sequence (DNA): TGTGCCAGCAGCTCCCGGTCTGACTGGGGACAGGGGGTCTCTGGGGCCAACGTCCTGACTTTC. Amino acids: CASSSRSDWGQGVSGANVLTF.

This clonotype was seen repeatedly, ten times or more. This rearrangement joins TRBV7-2 to TRBJ2-1; the D is unclear. The V gene lost 1 base and the J gene lost 8 bases, with 6 bases spanning the gap. The CDR3 spans 12 residues. CDR1 and CDR2 (germline): SGHTA, FQGNSA. Written as DNA, the CDR3 is TGTGCCAGCAGCTTAGTAATCGATGAGCAGTTCTTC. Its protein is CASSLVIDEQFF.

The genes are TRBV6-2 or TRBV6-3 and TRBJ2-2; 9 positions agree with TRBD1. CDR1 and CDR2 from the germline V gene are MNHEY and SVGEGT. This CDR3 region has 15 residues. Trimming removed 6 bases from V and 4 bases from J; junction bases left unmatched: 6. CDR3 in amino acids: CASRADRGFTGELFF. CDR3 sequence (DNA): TGTGCCAGCAGAGCGGACAGGGGATTCACCGGGGAGCTGTTTTTT.

Ten or more counts support this clonotype. The chain recombines TRBV12-5 with TRBJ1-1, with D possibly matching TRBD1 (5 bases). CDR1 is LGHNT, CDR2 FRNRAP, per germline. CDR3 length: 13 residues. V shed 9 bases and J shed 1 base, with 12 bases lying between them. The CDR3 is CASGHWGNTEAFF. The CDR3 DNA is TGTGCTAGCGGACATTGGGGGAACACTGAAGCTTTCTTT.

The chain uses TRBV7-6 and TRBJ2-7, with 10 bases lining up with TRBD2. The ends lost 3 bases at V and 4 bases at J; junction bases unmatched: 9. The CDR3 is 16 residues long. Germline CDR1 reads SGHVS; CDR2 reads FNYEAQ. This chain's CDR3 is CASSLWPRTSGYEQYF. For the CDR3, the DNA is TGTGCCAGCAGCTTGTGGCCACGGACTAGCGGTTACGAGCAGTACTTC.

This clonotype was detected many times. The chain recombines TRBV4-1 with TRBJ2-7, with 10 bases identical to TRBD2. Germline trimming cut 2 bases from V and 0 bases from J; bases unmatched to any gene: 4. The CDR3 is made up of 16 amino acids. Germline V gene lookup returns CDR1 MGHRA and CDR2 YSYEKL. CDR3 DNA: TGCGCCAGCAGCCAAACCTTAGCGGGGGGCTCCTACGAGCAGTACTTC. Translating gives CASSQTLAGGSYEQYF.

At least ten counts were recorded for this clonotype. The chain carries TRBV7-9 and TRBJ2-1; the D is unclear. V was clipped by 2 bases and J by 9 bases, with 8 bases between them. The CDR3 sequence is 12 residues long. The germline CDR1 and CDR2 sequences are SEHNR and FQNEAQ (reference sequence). The CDR3 nucleotides are TGTGCCAGCAGCTTAATCTCCCCTGAGCAGTTCTTC. This codes for CASSLISPEQFF.

In this sample, this clonotype turned up once. The rearrangement links TRBV28 to TRBJ2-7; TRBD1 agrees at 8 bases. Germline CDR1 and CDR2: MDHEN and SYDVKM. V dropped 3 bases and J dropped 6; count of bases not matched to a gene: 16. This CDR3 region has 17 residues. CDR3 DNA sequence: TGTGCCAGCAGTTTTTTTTTCCGGACAGGGACGGAAGGCGAGCAGTACTTC. This encodes CASSFFFRTGTEGEQYF.

This clonotype has only a few counts. The chain carries TRBV28 and TRBJ1-2, with D unresolved. CDR1 and CDR2 (germline): MDHEN, SYDVKM. The CDR3 runs to 16 residues. Trimming cost V 2 bases and J 0 bases, with 13 bases left between them. The CDR3 loop is CASSLTADPANYGYTF. CDR3 DNA: TGTGCCAGCAGTTTAACGGCCGATCCAGCTAACTATGGCTACACCTTC.

This sequence joins TRBV6-5 and TRBJ2-7, with TRBD1 identical over 8 bases. Unmatched junction bases numbered 5, after V lost 0 bases and J lost 1 base. Looked up from germline, CDR1 is MNHEY and CDR2 is SVGAGI. There are 16 residues in the CDR3. This chain's CDR3 is CASSYSKTGVSYEQYF. DNA of the CDR3: TGTGCCAGCAGTTACTCGAAGACAGGGGTTTCCTACGAGCAGTACTTC.

This clonotype has just a few counts. This chain connects TRBV3-1 to TRBJ1-1, with TRBD1 matching 7 bases. Losses at the gene ends were 4 bases for V and 4 bases for J; bases not matched to a gene: 6. Germline loops: CDR1 LGHDT, CDR2 YNNKEL (reference sequence). The CDR3 covers 14 residues. CDR3 DNA: TGTGCCAGCAGCCTCGCCACAGGGGCCACTGAAGCTTTCTTT. Residues: CASSLATGATEAFF.

This clonotype was seen a few times. V usage is TRBV6-5 and J usage is TRBJ1-1; tentative D call: TRBD1 (5 bases). V was pared by 2 bases and J by 3 bases, with 13 bases between. Germline V gene sequence: CDR1 MNHEY, CDR2 SVGAGI. The CDR3 contains 15 residues. The CDR3: CASSYGGGIHTEAFF. Here the CDR3 DNA reads TGTGCCAGCAGTTACGGGGGGGGGATACACACTGAAGCTTTCTTT.

The genes are TRBV29-1 and TRBJ2-7; 8 bases map to TRBD1. This CDR3 contains 15 residues. V lost 3 bases, J lost 3 bases, and 10 bases stayed unmatched. The germline V gene has CDR1 SQVTM and CDR2 ANQGSEA. The CDR3 DNA is TGCAGCGTTGAGCGGACGAGGACAGGGAACTACGAGCAGTACTTC. This encodes CSVERTRTGNYEQYF.

The gene calls are TRBV9 and TRBJ1-5, with TRBD1 as a possible D gene (5 bases). Trimming shortened V by 5 bases and J by 1 base, and 31 bases separated the two germline ends. CDR3 size: 21 residues. Germline loops: CDR1 SGDLS, CDR2 YYNGEE. The CDR3 region is CASRRGTRAGGIRSSNQPQHF. Here the CDR3 DNA reads TGTGCCAGCAGAAGAGGTACACGGGCCGGGGGGATCCGTAGCAGCAATCAGCCCCAGCATTTT.